This T cell receptor (beta chain) was obtained from a study of shared clonotypes between healthy human individuals. The CDR3 consists of 13 residues. Germline CDR1 is MNHEY and CDR2 is SVGAGI. V lost 6 bases and J 11 bases, leaving 19 bases between the germline ends. CD45RA+ naive and CD45RA-negative memory subsets were separated from CD4+ cells. Regarding this clone: Its antigen is not known.

Study-level findings and limits: With several donors compared, 4% to 5.5% of naive CD4 clonotypes were shared. Generation probabilities of non-shared clonotypes were lower (relative to those shared by all four donors).

Data came from immunoSEQ multiplex PCR; TCRdb stores just in-frame clones and leaves some out. The table includes under 1,100,000 clones, 70% to 80% detected once. The sample taken for sequencing was memory CD4+ T cells from PBMCs. Subset here: CD45RA-negative fraction. V is TRBV6-5 and J is TRBJ1-1; D perhaps matches TRBD1 (5 bases). The sequence came from a man between 18 and 29 years old in good health. Some clones in this sample may be carry-over from other donors' samples. CDR3: CASSPMGRPGAFF. CDR3 nucleotide sequence: TGTGCCAGCAGCCCAATGGGACGGCCCGGGGCTTTCTTT.